What follows are 31 T cell receptor beta chains derived from one specimen sequenced in a study of T cell clonotyping in hematopoietic cell transplantation. Assay: immunoSEQ multiplex PCR; the TCRdb copy retains only in-frame clones and omits some. The sample consists of under 45,000 clones, 80% to 90% of them appearing once. Sequenced sample: peripheral blood mononuclear cells. The receptor set was obtained from a middle-aged woman in good health. Some clones in this sample may be carry-over from other donors' samples.

The chain is built from TRBV30 and TRBJ1-2; possibly TRBD1 for D (6 bases). The CDR3 is 13 residues long. The V end was cut by 7 bases, the J end by 6 bases, with 18 bases between. Germline CDR1 is GTSNPN and CDR2 is SVGIG (reference sequence). The CDR3 sequence is CASPTGIRDGYTF. CDR3 in DNA: TGTGCCTCACCAACAGGGATCCGAGATGGCTACACCTTC.

The rearrangement links TRBV10-3 to TRBJ2-7; the D gene is possibly TRBD2 (6 bases). The V and J ends lost 2 bases and 4 bases respectively, with 9 bases between them. Germline V gives CDR1 ENHRY, CDR2 SYGVKD. This CDR3 has 13 residues. The CDR3 sequence: CAISEVGGYEQYF. The CDR3 DNA reads TGTGCCATCAGTGAGGTGGGGGGATACGAGCAGTACTTC.

The V and J genes are TRBV5-1 and TRBJ2-1, with 8 bases that match TRBD2. The CDR3 extends over 15 amino acids. From germline, CDR1 is SGHRS and CDR2 YFSETQ. V shed 4 bases, J shed 5 bases, and the junction held 8 bases outside the gene matches. CDR3 amino acids: CASSPTLAVNNEQFF. The CDR3, as DNA: TGCGCCAGCAGCCCCACACTAGCGGTGAACAATGAGCAGTTCTTC. The full variable domain, completed using reference TRBV5-1 and TRBJ2-1, is KAGVTQTPRYLIKTRGQQVTLSCSPISGHRSVSWYQQTPGQGLQFLFEYFSETQRNKGNFPGRFSGRQFSNSRSEMNVSTLELGDSALYLCASSPTLAVNNEQFFGPGTRLTVL.

This sequence joins TRBV7-2 and TRBJ1-4; D unresolved. The CDR3 has 14 residues. Germline CDR1 is SGHTA and CDR2 is FQGNSA. The germline V and J ends were trimmed by 5 bases and 7 bases, with 14 bases remaining between them. CDR3 nucleotide sequence: TGTGCCAGCAGCCCACGGCGGGTTACTGAAAAACTGTTTTTT. Encoded protein: CASSPRRVTEKLFF.

The V and J genes are TRBV5-1 and TRBJ2-7; 14 positions agree with TRBD2. The trim removed 4 bases at V and 7 bases at J, leaving 7 bases unmatched. Germline V CDR1 and CDR2: SGHRS, YFSETQ. This CDR3 region has 15 residues. CDR3 sequence: CASSARLAGGDEQYF. As DNA, the CDR3 is TGCGCCAGCAGCGCGCGACTAGCGGGAGGGGATGAGCAGTACTTC. The full variable domain, in which reference TRBV5-1 and TRBJ2-7 provide the parts outside the CDR3, is KAGVTQTPRYLIKTRGQQVTLSCSPISGHRSVSWYQQTPGQGLQFLFEYFSETQRNKGNFPGRFSGRQFSNSRSEMNVSTLELGDSALYLCASSARLAGGDEQYFGPGTRLTVT.

The chain carries TRBV11-3 and TRBJ2-5; D remains unclear. Trimming left V 3 bases short and J 0 bases short, with 11 bases between. From germline, CDR1 is SGHNT and CDR2 YENEEA. The CDR3 length is 15 residues. The CDR3 DNA reads TGTGCCAGCAGCTTTGGTACGGCTTACCAAGAGACCCAGTACTTC. Its protein product is CASSFGTAYQETQYF.

The chain has TRBV30 and TRBJ2-1; TRBD2 might be the D (6 bases). CDR3 size: 16 residues. The V end was cut by 4 bases, the J end by 6 bases, with 22 bases between. CDR1 and CDR2 from the germline V gene are GTSNPN and SVGIG (reference sequence). The CDR3 sequence is CAWTRVGGILANEQFF. The DNA of the CDR3 is TGTGCCTGGACGAGGGTTGGGGGGATTTTGGCCAATGAGCAGTTCTTC.

The rearrangement links TRBV5-1 to TRBJ1-1, with D perhaps TRBD1 (6 bases). V lost 4 bases and J lost 6, with 25 bases in between. The CDR3 is 17 residues long. Germline V gene lookup returns CDR1 SGHRS and CDR2 YFSETQ. The CDR3 DNA sequence: TGCGCCAGCAGCGCACAGGGTTCGGGAATTGTTATCGCTGAAGCTTTCTTT. Protein product: CASSAQGSGIVIAEAFF.

The chain has TRBV28 and TRBJ2-7, with D unresolved. The CDR3 is 11 amino acids. V shed 5 bases and J shed 12 bases, with 14 bases lying between them. Germline values: CDR1 MDHEN, CDR2 SYDVKM. In DNA form, the CDR3 reads TGTGCCAGCAGTGAAACATTTAGGCGGTACTTC. Translation gives CASSETFRRYF.

CDR3 protein: CASSLPKDSGNTGELFF. CDR3 DNA sequence: TGTGCCAGCAGCTTACCGAAGGACAGCGGGAACACCGGGGAGCTGTTTTTT. This sequence joins TRBV7-9 and TRBJ2-2, with D tentatively TRBD1 (6 bases). V was cut by 2 bases and J by 1 base, with 14 bases left in between. The V gene's germline CDR1 is SEHNR and CDR2 FQNEAQ (reference sequence). The CDR3 has 17 amino acids.

The CDR3 DNA reads TGTGCCAGCAGTTTGCAAGGGTCCTACAATGAGCAGTTCTTC. Translation: CASSLQGSYNEQFF. V usage is TRBV28 and J usage is TRBJ2-1; D gene unclear. The CDR3 sequence is 14 residues long. Germline V gene data show CDR1 as MDHEN and CDR2 as SYDVKM. With 3 bases removed from V and 1 base from J, the gap between germline ends came to 7 bases.

With respect to this clone: A read error may account for a junction end that differs from germline. V and J are TRBV5-1 and TRBJ1-5; D is unclear. The CDR3 consists of 8 residues. Germline lookup yields CDR1 SGHRS and CDR2 YFSETQ. DNA for the CDR3: TGCGCCAGCAGGGGTGGTTATTTT. Its translation: CASRGGYF.

V and J are TRBV9 and TRBJ2-2; 7 nucleotides line up with TRBD2. Germline loops: CDR1 SGDLS, CDR2 YYNGEE. The length of the CDR3 is 15 residues. V shed 6 bases and J 2 bases; nucleotides not matched to a gene: 7. The CDR3 nucleotides read TGTGCCAGCACGAGAGCGGGGACCAACACCGGGGAGCTGTTTTTT. As protein: CASTRAGTNTGELFF.

This clone appeared a single time. The genes are TRBV28 and TRBJ2-1; the match to TRBD2 covers 10 bases. The CDR3 is 13 residues long. The V gene end was trimmed by 6 bases and the J gene end by 12 bases; junction bases not matched to a gene: 8. Germline CDR1 MDHEN, CDR2 SYDVKM. This CDR3 reads CASRGAGGPRQFF. The CDR3 coding sequence is TGTGCCAGCAGGGGAGCGGGAGGGCCGCGGCAGTTCTTC.

This clone was seen only once. This chain joins TRBV29-1 and TRBJ1-5, with D possibly matching TRBD1 (6 bases). V gave up 4 bases and J gave up 4 bases, with 14 bases separating them. The CDR3 runs 14 residues. CDR1 and CDR2 from the germline V gene are SQVTM and ANQGSEA. CDR3 residues: CSVVEGDQNQPQHF. The CDR3 bases are TGCAGCGTTGTGGAGGGGGACCAAAATCAGCCCCAGCATTTT.

This clone was picked up a small number of times. The chain's CDR3 is CASRGPGENYGYTF. The DNA of the CDR3 is TGCGCCAGCAGGGGTCCAGGGGAGAACTATGGCTACACCTTC. V is TRBV5-1 and J is TRBJ1-2, with D tentatively TRBD1 (6 bases). This CDR3 is 14 amino acids long. V was shortened by 5 bases and J by 2 bases, with 13 bases between the two germline ends. Germline lookup yields CDR1 SGHRS and CDR2 YFSETQ.

V usage is TRBV7-2 and J usage is TRBJ2-7; D may be TRBD2 (5 bases). Trimming took off 1 base at V and 0 bases at J, with 16 bases between the two ends. Germline V gene data show CDR1 as SGHTA and CDR2 as FQGNSA. CDR3 length: 17 amino acids. The CDR3 region has the DNA TGTGCCAGCAGCTTAGTGTCCACGGGAATAGGCTCCTACGAGCAGTACTTC. It is translated as CASSLVSTGIGSYEQYF.

This clone showed up just a few times. The rearrangement joins TRBV2 to TRBJ2-7; D ambiguous. In germline, CDR1 is SNHLY, CDR2 FYNNEI. Trimming removed 7 bases from V and 7 bases from J, with 14 bases in between. This CDR3 has 12 residues. In DNA form, the CDR3 reads TGTGCCAGCAAACGCCCGCCGTGGGAGCAGTACTTC. Translated: CASKRPPWEQYF.

The chain has TRBV19 and TRBJ1-4, with 7 nucleotides matching TRBD1. J gave up 0 bases and V 7 bases, and 5 bases lay outside the gene matches. Germline V gene data show CDR1 as LNHDA and CDR2 as SQIVND (reference sequence). The CDR3 spans 15 residues. CDR3 sequence reads: CASTDRAATNEKLFF. The CDR3 DNA sequence: TGTGCCAGTACCGACAGGGCCGCAACTAATGAAAAACTGTTTTTT.

This chain joins TRBV6-5 and TRBJ2-7; 8 bases align to TRBD2. The germline CDR1 and CDR2 sequences are MNHEY and SVGAGI. The V and J ends lost 7 bases and 1 base, in that order; junction bases with no gene match: 3. This CDR3 has 13 amino acids. CDR3 in amino acids: CASKSGRSYEQYF. CDR3 sequence (DNA): TGTGCCAGCAAAAGCGGGAGATCCTACGAGCAGTACTTC.

The chain joins TRBV28 to TRBJ1-2, with 7 bases aligning to TRBD1. The CDR3 has 17 residues. CDR1 MDHEN and CDR2 SYDVKM come from the germline V gene. After removal of 3 bases from V and 5 bases from J, the junction contained 15 bases not matched to a gene. This CDR3 reads CASSFHRTGRERYGYTF. For the CDR3, the DNA is TGTGCCAGCAGTTTCCACCGGACAGGCCGGGAGAGGTATGGCTACACCTTC.

This clone occurred once. The chain has TRBV28 and TRBJ1-2; no definite D call. CDR3 size: 11 residues. The V end was cut by 9 bases, the J end by 3 bases, with 8 bases between. The germline CDR1 and CDR2 sequences are MDHEN and SYDVKM. CDR3 region: CASTDYYGYTF. The CDR3 DNA reads as TGTGCCAGTACAGATTACTATGGCTACACCTTC.

The V and J genes are TRBV30 and TRBJ2-3; the D gene is possibly TRBD1 (6 bases). V lost 1 base and J lost 2, with 16 bases in between. The CDR3 is made up of 16 amino acids. Germline loops: CDR1 GTSNPN, CDR2 SVGIG (reference sequence). The CDR3 loop is CAWSEEGDRHTDTQYF. CDR3 sequence (DNA): TGTGCCTGGAGTGAAGAAGGAGACAGGCACACAGATACGCAGTATTTT.

The chain recombines TRBV4-1 with TRBJ1-5, with 7 bases aligning to TRBD1. There are 16 residues in the CDR3. The V gene's germline CDR1 is MGHRA and CDR2 YSYEKL. V lost 2 bases and J lost 4; bases outside the gene matches: 8. The CDR3 region is CASSQSPGQINQPQHF. As DNA, the CDR3 is TGCGCCAGCAGCCAATCCCCGGGACAGATAAATCAGCCCCAGCATTTT.

V gene TRBV19 combines with J gene TRBJ2-5, with D possibly matching TRBD1 (8 bases). Germline values: CDR1 LNHDA, CDR2 SQIVND (reference sequence). Trimming took off 6 bases at V and 6 bases at J, with 17 bases between the two ends. This CDR3 is 14 amino acids long. CDR3 sequence: CASSQGAGRKTQYF. The CDR3 region has the DNA TGTGCCAGTAGCCAGGGGGCCGGGAGGAAGACCCAGTACTTC.

This clone appeared a single time. This chain links TRBV14 with TRBJ2-7, with 9 positions matching TRBD1. The germline CDR1 and CDR2 sequences are SGHDN and FVKESK. CDR3 length equals 15 residues. Trimming took 2 bases from V and 1 from J; bases not matched to a gene: 3. As DNA, the CDR3 is TGTGCCAGCAGCCAACTTGACAGGGGGTCCTACGAGCAGTACTTC. Translating gives CASSQLDRGSYEQYF.

The chain uses TRBV28 and TRBJ1-1; D is uncertain. The V and J ends lost 6 bases and 7 bases respectively, with 6 bases between them. Germline CDR1 MDHEN, CDR2 SYDVKM. CDR3 length equals 10 residues. The DNA of the CDR3 is TGTGCCAGCAGCGGCATTGAAGCTTTCTTT. Translated: CASSGIEAFF.

The chain recombines TRBV14 with TRBJ1-4; no reliable D call. The CDR3 loop spans 13 amino acids. Germline loops: CDR1 SGHDN, CDR2 FVKESK. V was pared by 5 bases and J by 6 bases, with 10 bases between. The CDR3 DNA follows: TGTGCCAGCAGCGCAGACATCTATGAAAAACTGTTTTTT. This gives the protein CASSADIYEKLFF.

This rearrangement joins TRBV27 to TRBJ1-1, with unresolved D. Trimming cost V 5 bases and J 11 bases, with 6 bases left between them. Germline-derived CDR1 and CDR2 are MNHEY and SMNVEV (reference sequence). This CDR3 has 9 residues. The CDR3 is CASSRQAFF. The CDR3 DNA reads as TGTGCCAGCAGTAGGCAGGCTTTCTTT.

This chain connects TRBV10-1 to TRBJ2-1, with D uncertain. This CDR3 region has 13 residues. The germline V and J ends were trimmed by 10 bases and 1 base, with 11 bases remaining between them. CDR1 and CDR2 (germline): WNHNN, SYGVQD (reference sequence). In nucleotides, the CDR3 is TGCGCCACCCAGCTAGGGTCCTACAATGAGCAGTTCTTC. This sequence encodes CATQLGSYNEQFF.

The chain employs TRBV5-1 and TRBJ2-7; D gene unclear. CDR1 and CDR2 (germline): SGHRS, YFSETQ. V was trimmed by 4 bases and J by 0 bases, leaving 11 bases between them. The CDR3 length is 14 residues. The CDR3 region is CASSPEDGSYEQYF. CDR3 nucleotides: TGCGCCAGCAGCCCCGAGGACGGCTCCTACGAGCAGTACTTC.